These T cell receptor beta chains were read from a single sample in a study of blood T cell repertoires in COVID-19. Profiling relied on immunoSEQ multiplex PCR, and the TCRdb table lists in-frame clones only, not all of them. The sample has some 200,000 clones; 84% are singletons. Sequences were obtained from peripheral blood. The receptors derive from a woman in her thirties or forties who had recovered from COVID-19. The CDR3 runs from the conserved cysteine through the conserved F or W. The D gene is left open where the match is weak. Clone size is given for some rows only: seen once, a few or many times, or a class if the clone is expanded.

TGTGCCAGCAGCCCGAGAAGAGACAGGGTGGCTGAAGCTTTCTTT CASSPRRDRVAEAFF TRBD1 TRBJ1-1 TRBV14 -
TGTGCCAGCAGCGCGGGAACAGGGGAAGGTAACAATGAGCAGTTCTTC CASSAGTGEGNNEQFF - TRBJ2-1 TRBV7-9 -
TGCGCCAGCAGCTTGTCCGGGACTAGCGAAGTGACCCAGTACTTC CASSLSGTSEVTQYF TRBD2 TRBJ2-5 TRBV5-1 once
TGTGCCAGCAGCTCCCGACTAGTAAATACAGATACGCAGTATTTT CASSSRLVNTDTQYF - TRBJ2-3 TRBV9 -
TGTGCCAGCAGCTTAGGAGGGGGTGATCAGCCCCAGCATTTT CASSLGGGDQPQHF - TRBJ1-5 TRBV7-2 -
TGTGCCAGCAGCCAAGTTGTGGGGGGGCAGTTCTTC CASSQVVGGQFF - TRBJ2-1 TRBV14 -
TGTGCCAGCAGTGTCGCTAGCGGGGGGTTCCTAACCGGGGAGCTGTTTTTT CASSVASGGFLTGELFF TRBD2 TRBJ2-2 TRBV6-2/TRBV6-3 once
TGTGCCAGCAGGGGACAGAAGAATCAGCCCCAGCATTTT CASRGQKNQPQHF TRBD1 TRBJ1-5 TRBV12-3/TRBV12-4 -
TGCAGTGCTGGGACGGGAGCTGAAGCTTTCTTT CSAGTGAEAFF - TRBJ1-1 TRBV20-1 -
TGTGCCATCAGTGAGGCCCGACAGGGGGCGGAAAAACTGTTTTTT CAISEARQGAEKLFF TRBD1 TRBJ1-4 TRBV10-3 -
TGTGCCAGCAGTGAACAGGGGCTTTCCTACGAGCAGTACTTC CASSEQGLSYEQYF - TRBJ2-7 TRBV2 -
TGCGCCAGCAGGACAGGCCAAACGAAAGAGACCCAGTACTTC CASRTGQTKETQYF - TRBJ2-5 TRBV5-1 -
TGCGCCAGCAACCACCAAGGGGGCATGCAGTATTTT CASNHQGGMQYF TRBD1 TRBJ2-3 TRBV4-3 -
TGTGCCAGCAGCGTAGGGACAGAACCCCCTGGAGCTTTCTTT CASSVGTEPPGAFF - TRBJ1-1 TRBV9 -
TGTGCCAGCAGCTGGATGCACAGGTTGAACACTGAAGCTTTCTTT CASSWMHRLNTEAFF - TRBJ1-1 TRBV5-6 -
TGTGCCAGTAGTACCCATACTAGCGGGGGAATCACAGATACGCAGTATTTT CASSTHTSGGITDTQYF TRBD2 TRBJ2-3 TRBV19 -
TGTGCCAGCAGTCAAACAGGGGGCCGGGAGACCCAGTACTTC CASSQTGGRETQYF TRBD1 TRBJ2-5 TRBV6-5 -
TGTGCCAGCAGCGTAGACGGAGAAGCCGGGGAGCTGTTTTTT CASSVDGEAGELFF - TRBJ2-2 TRBV9 -
TGCGCCAGCAGCCAACAAGATCTTATCGGGACAGGGGGAGGCTACACCTTC CASSQQDLIGTGGGYTF TRBD1 TRBJ1-2 TRBV4-1 many